This TCR beta chain was profiled in a study of CD4 and CD8 cells across lung adenocarcinoma regions. Germline lookup yields CDR1 ENHRY and CDR2 SYGVKD. The CDR3 is 14 residues long. One entry per CDR3 protein results from TCRdb running MiXCR on the PCR reads. The sample has around 4,000 distinct CDR3 sequences; 50% to 75% are singletons. To note about this clonotype: The junction departs from the called germline gene at one end, perhaps through a read error.

The patients had localized lung adenocarcinoma, a non-small cell subtype. The J gene is TRBJ2-5, the V gene TRBV10-3, with a possible D match to TRBD2 (5 bases). The sample comprised CD4+ T cells from the center of a lung tumor. The receptor was derived from a male donor with lung adenocarcinoma. The CD4 and CD8 labels of this study may be unreliable. The CDR3 DNA is TGTGCGGGGAGTGGTCGGGCCGACCCAGAGACGCAGTACTTC. Translation: CAGSGRADPETQYF.